This entry is about one T cell receptor beta chain. The data are from a study of blood T cell repertoires in COVID-19. Study in general: COVID-19 samples collected from the United States, Italy and Spain covered acute and convalescent phases. T cells, B-cell-depleted T cells, or PBMCs supplied cDNA or gDNA.

Per the study methods: The assay estimated nucleated cells by amplifying reference gene primers. Here immunoSEQ multiplex PCR was the method, and the copy in TCRdb shows in-frame clones only, minus some. V and J calls and clone size follow that table, whereas D and trimming were derived from the DNA. Of roughly 200,000 clones listed, around 80% were seen once; the top ten hold over 6.5%. Seattle patients were enrolled while actively infected and followed longitudinally. Per the germline V gene, CDR1 is MNHEY and CDR2 is SMNVEV (reference sequence). J gave up 8 bases and V 5 bases, and 5 bases lay outside the gene matches. This CDR3 contains 15 residues.

The receptor was isolated from a woman aged 35 to 49 with COVID-19, enrolled during active disease. The sample consisted of peripheral blood. The gene calls are TRBV27 and TRBJ2-1; 14 positions agree with TRBD2. CDR3 sequence reads: CASSPRGLAGDEQFF. The CDR3 DNA reads TGTGCCAGCAGTCCCCGGGGACTAGCGGGGGATGAGCAGTTCTTC.